This TCR beta chain was identified during a study of glioma-infiltrating T cells after dendritic cell vaccination. Data came from immunoSEQ multiplex PCR; TCRdb stores just in-frame clones and leaves some out. The sample holds around 83,000 clones; around 85% are singletons and the top ten take around 9.3%. As regards this clone: Its target is not known. An end of the junction does not agree with germline; a read error may underlie this.

Study-level points and caveats: Complete blood and tumor specimen sets were limited to few patients.

Time point meaning: after dendritic cell vaccination, including at tumor progression/relapse. The CDR3 is 13 residues long. Germline CDR1 and CDR2: MDHEN and SYDVKM. The chain combines TRBV28 with TRBJ2-3; TRBD2 aligns across 12 bases. This clonotype originated in a human donor with glioblastoma. The source was blood, collected after dendritic cell vaccination. This chain's CDR3 is CASSRGLAGGPSF. CDR3 bases: TGTGCCAGCAGTCGAGGGCTAGCGGGAGGGCCAAGTTTT.